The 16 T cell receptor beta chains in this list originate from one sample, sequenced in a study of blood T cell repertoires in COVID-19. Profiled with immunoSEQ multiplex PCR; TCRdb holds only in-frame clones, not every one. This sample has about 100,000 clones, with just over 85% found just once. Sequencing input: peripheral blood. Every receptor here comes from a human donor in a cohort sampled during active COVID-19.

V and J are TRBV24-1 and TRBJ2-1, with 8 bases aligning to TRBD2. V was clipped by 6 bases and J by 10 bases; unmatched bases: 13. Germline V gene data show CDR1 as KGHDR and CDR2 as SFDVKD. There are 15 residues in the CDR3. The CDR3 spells CATSKPGTRGLEQFF. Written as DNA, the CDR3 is TGTGCCACCAGTAAACCCGGGACTAGAGGATTAGAGCAGTTCTTC.

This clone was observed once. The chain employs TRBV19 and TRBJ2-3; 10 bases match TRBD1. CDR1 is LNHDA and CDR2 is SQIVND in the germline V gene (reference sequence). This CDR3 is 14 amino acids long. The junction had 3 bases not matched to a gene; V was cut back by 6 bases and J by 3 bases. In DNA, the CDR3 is TGTGCCAGTAGCGACAGGGGGCAAACAGATACGCAGTATTTT. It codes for CASSDRGQTDTQYF.

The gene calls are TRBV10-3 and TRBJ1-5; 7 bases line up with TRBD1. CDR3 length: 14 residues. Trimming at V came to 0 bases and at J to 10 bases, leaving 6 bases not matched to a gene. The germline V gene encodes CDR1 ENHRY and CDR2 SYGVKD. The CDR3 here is CAISESTTGPPQHF. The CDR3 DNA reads TGTGCCATCAGTGAGTCTACGACAGGGCCTCCCCAGCATTTT.

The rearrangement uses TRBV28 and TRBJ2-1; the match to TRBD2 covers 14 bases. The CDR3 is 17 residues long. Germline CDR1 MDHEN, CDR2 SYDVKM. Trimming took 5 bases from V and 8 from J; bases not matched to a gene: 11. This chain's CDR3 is CASSRGTSGSFRDEQFF. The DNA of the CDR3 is TGTGCCAGCAGTCGGGGGACTAGCGGGAGCTTCAGGGATGAGCAGTTCTTC.

The CDR3 protein is CASRQTGGSVNSPLHF. CDR3 coding DNA: TGTGCCAGCAGGCAAACAGGGGGCTCGGTTAATTCACCCCTCCACTTT. The chain carries TRBV7-2 and TRBJ1-6; 9 bases are a match to TRBD1. The CDR3 covers 16 residues. Looked up from germline, CDR1 is SGHTA and CDR2 is FQGNSA. The J segment lost 6 bases and the V segment lost 6 bases, leaving 9 bases of the junction unmatched.

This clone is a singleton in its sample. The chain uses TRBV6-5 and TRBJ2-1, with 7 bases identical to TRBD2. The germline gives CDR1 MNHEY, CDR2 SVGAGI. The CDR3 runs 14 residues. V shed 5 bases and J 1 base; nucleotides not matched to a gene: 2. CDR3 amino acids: CASSRGGSYNEQFF. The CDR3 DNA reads TGTGCCAGCAGTAGGGGAGGGTCCTACAATGAGCAGTTCTTC.

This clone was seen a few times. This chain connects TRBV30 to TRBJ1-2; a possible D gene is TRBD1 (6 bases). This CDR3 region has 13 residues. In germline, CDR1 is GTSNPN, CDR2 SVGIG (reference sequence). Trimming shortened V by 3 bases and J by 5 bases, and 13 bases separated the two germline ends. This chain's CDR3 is CAWRDAGVYGYTF. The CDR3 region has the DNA TGTGCCTGGAGGGACGCAGGGGTTTATGGCTACACCTTC.

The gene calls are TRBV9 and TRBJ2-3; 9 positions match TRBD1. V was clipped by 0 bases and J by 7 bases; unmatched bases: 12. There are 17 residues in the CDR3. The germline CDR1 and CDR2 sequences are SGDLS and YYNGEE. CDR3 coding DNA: TGTGCCAGCAGCGTAGTTGGGGGGACAGGGCTGACGAATACGCAGTATTTT. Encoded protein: CASSVVGGTGLTNTQYF.

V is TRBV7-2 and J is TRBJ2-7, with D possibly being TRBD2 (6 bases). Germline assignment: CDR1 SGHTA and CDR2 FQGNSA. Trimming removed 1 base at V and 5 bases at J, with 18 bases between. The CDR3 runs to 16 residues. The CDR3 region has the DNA TGTGCCAGCAGCTTAGGCGGGACGACTAACATTGACGAGCAGTACTTC. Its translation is CASSLGGTTNIDEQYF.

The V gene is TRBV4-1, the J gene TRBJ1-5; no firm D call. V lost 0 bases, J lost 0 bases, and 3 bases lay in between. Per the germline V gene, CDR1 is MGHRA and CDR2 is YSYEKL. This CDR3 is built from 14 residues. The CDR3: CASSQDRSNQPQHF. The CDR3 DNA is TGCGCCAGCAGCCAAGATCGTAGCAATCAGCCCCAGCATTTT.

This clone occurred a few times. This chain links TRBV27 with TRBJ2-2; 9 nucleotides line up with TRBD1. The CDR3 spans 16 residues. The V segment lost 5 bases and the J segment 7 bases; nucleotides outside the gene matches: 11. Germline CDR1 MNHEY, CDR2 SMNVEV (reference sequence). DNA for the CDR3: TGTGCCAGCAGTACGTACAGGGGGCGCTCGGACGGGGAGCTGTTTTTT. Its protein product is CASSTYRGRSDGELFF.

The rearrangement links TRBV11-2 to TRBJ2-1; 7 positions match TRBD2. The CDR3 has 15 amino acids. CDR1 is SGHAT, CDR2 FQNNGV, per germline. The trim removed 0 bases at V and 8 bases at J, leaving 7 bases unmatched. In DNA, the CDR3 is TGTGCCAGCAGCTTAGAGGCGAGGCGGGAGTATGAGCAGTTCTTC. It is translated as CASSLEARREYEQFF.

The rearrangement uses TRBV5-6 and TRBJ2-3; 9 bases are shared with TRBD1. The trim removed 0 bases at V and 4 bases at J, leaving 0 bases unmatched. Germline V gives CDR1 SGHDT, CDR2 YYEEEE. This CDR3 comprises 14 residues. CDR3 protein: CASSLGQGADTQYF. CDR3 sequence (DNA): TGTGCCAGCAGCTTGGGACAGGGGGCAGATACGCAGTATTTT. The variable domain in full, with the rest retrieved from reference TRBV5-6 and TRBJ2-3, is DAGVTQSPTHLIKTRGQQVTLRCSPKSGHDTVSWYQQALGQGPQFIFQYYEEEERQRGNFPDRFSGHQFPNYSSELNVNALLLGDSALYLCASSLGQGADTQYFGPGTRLTVL.

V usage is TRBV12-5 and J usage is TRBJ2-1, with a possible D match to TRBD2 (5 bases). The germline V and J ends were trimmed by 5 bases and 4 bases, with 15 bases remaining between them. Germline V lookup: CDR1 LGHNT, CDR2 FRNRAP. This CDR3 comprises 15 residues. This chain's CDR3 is CASGTRTGKYNEQFF. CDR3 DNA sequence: TGTGCTAGTGGTACCCGGACGGGAAAGTACAATGAGCAGTTCTTC.

The CDR3, as DNA: TGTGCCTGGAGGGTCAGAAGCTCCTATAATTCACCCCTCCACTTT. It is translated as CAWRVRSSYNSPLHF. V is TRBV30 and J is TRBJ1-6; D is ambiguous. The CDR3 is 15 residues long. The germline V gene encodes CDR1 GTSNPN and CDR2 SVGIG (reference sequence). Trimming stripped 3 bases from V and 0 bases from J, with 9 bases between.

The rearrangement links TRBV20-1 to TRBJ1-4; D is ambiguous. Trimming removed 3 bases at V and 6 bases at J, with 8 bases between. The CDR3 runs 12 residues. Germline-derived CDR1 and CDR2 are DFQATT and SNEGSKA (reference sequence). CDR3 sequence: CSASKEHEKLFF. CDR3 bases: TGCAGTGCTAGTAAGGAGCATGAAAAACTGTTTTTT.